This T cell receptor beta chain was identified during a study of HIV-infected patients and healthy controls. There are many counts of this clonotype. Reverse transcription used approximately 500 ng RNA and constant-region primers for alpha and beta. Separate chain-specific third strand synthesis with multiplexing indices produced the alpha and beta libraries. TCRdb fed the 5' RACE reads into MiXCR, producing one record per CDR3 protein. This sample carries approximately 10,000 distinct CDR3 sequences, 6.5% to 10% of them seen once, and the ten largest clones take roughly 3.6%. The repertoire came from unfractionated whole blood and reflected all unsorted peripheral T cells. Trimming shortened V by 6 bases and J by 3 bases, and 14 bases separated the two germline ends. CDR3 size: 14 residues. CDR1 MNHNS and CDR2 SASEGT come from the germline V gene.

The sample was blood. This TCR came from an adult in good health. The chain links TRBV6-1 to TRBJ1-2, with a weak D call TRBD1 (6 bases). CDR3: CASRGRQVYYGYTF. The CDR3 region has the DNA TGTGCCAGCAGGGGAAGACAGGTCTACTATGGCTACACCTTC.